This TCR beta chain is from a study of blood T cell repertoires in COVID-19. The overall study: COVID-19 samples collected from the United States, Italy and Spain covered acute and convalescent phases.

This CDR3 spans 14 amino acids. V was trimmed by 5 bases and J by 4 bases, leaving 14 bases between them. The germline V gene has CDR1 SNHLY and CDR2 FYNNEI. The protocol was immunoSEQ multiplex PCR, while the TCRdb copy is restricted to in-frame clones and leaves out a portion. The data hold approximately 43,000 clones, with around 80% observed a single time. J is TRBJ1-2 and V is TRBV2; the D gene is possibly TRBD1 (5 bases). Sequencing was done on a sample of peripheral blood. This TCR came from a middle-aged man with active or convalescent COVID-19. CDR3 DNA sequence: TGTGCCAGCAGTCGGAGAGACAGAGTCTATGGCTACACCTTC. Its protein product is CASSRRDRVYGYTF.